This paragraph covers one T cell receptor (beta chain) sequence. Its matching antigen is unknown. Using immunoSEQ multiplex PCR, the repertoire was profiled, and TCRdb retains in-frame clones only, with some absent. The table has 90,000 to 130,000 clones, 70% to 90% seen once. The data are from a study of T cell responses to AZD1222 COVID-19 vaccine. About the study: Some second doses came at about 4 weeks and others at about 12 weeks; these were pooled.

Study results and limitations: In a largely white British group with more females than males, clonal diversity was possibly underestimated. Spike regions recognized by vaccine-associated CD4 TCRs spanned the protein, led by 160-218 and 743-854. No repertoire was sampled before or during the peak T cell response, only after it.

Deletions cut 4 bases from V and 4 bases from J, with 11 bases between. Germline CDR1 is MNHEY and CDR2 is SVGAGI. The CDR3 consists of 14 residues. This specimen was peripheral blood, taken on day 0 of AZD1222 vaccination. The clonotype was recovered from an adult in good health. V gene TRBV6-5 combines with J gene TRBJ2-1; TRBD1 or TRBD2 may be the D gene (5 bases each). CDR3 sequence (DNA): TGTGCCAGCAGTTGGGACGACCGATACAATGAGCAGTTCTTC. Translating it yields CASSWDDRYNEQFF.